This entry lists 15 T cell receptor beta chains sequenced from one sample in a study of regulatory T cells in long-lasting Graves disease. Arm-PCR of CDR3 regions with iRepertoire HTBI primers generated TCR beta libraries. In TCRdb, the multiplex PCR reads were re-called with MiXCR into one record per CDR3 protein. The table shows hundreds of thousands of distinct CDR3 sequences, with 15% to 20% occurring only once. Documented time point: persistent/refractory GD, antithyroid drugs over 5 years with positive TRAb. Following extraction of RNA from PBMCs, that RNA was used to make the TCR library. The starting material was peripheral blood mononuclear cells (PBMCs), obtained when the disease was refractory, from a patient treated with antithyroid drugs. The receptors were sampled from a female donor with Graves disease.

In this sample, this clonotype turned up a few times. The chain uses TRBV5-6 and TRBJ2-7, with D possibly called TRBD1 or TRBD2 (5 bases each). The ends were cut back, 2 bases at V and 2 bases at J, with 11 bases in the middle. Germline CDR1 reads SGHDT; CDR2 reads YYEEEE. There are 14 residues in the CDR3. CDR3 loop: CASSFGDPAYEQYF. CDR3 DNA sequence: TGTGCCAGCAGCTTCGGGGACCCGGCCTACGAGCAGTACTTC.

In its sample, this clonotype was seen a few times. V is TRBV7-2 and J is TRBJ1-2, with D possibly being TRBD1 (5 bases). V lost 3 bases, J lost 3 bases, and 20 bases lay in between. The CDR3 consists of 17 residues. Looked up from germline, CDR1 is SGHTA and CDR2 is FQGNSA. The CDR3 here is CASSFTTGLKLDYGYTF. For the CDR3, the DNA is TGTGCCAGCAGCTTCACCACAGGACTGAAATTGGACTATGGCTACACCTTC.

On this clonotype: Sequence at one end of the junction differs from germline and may be a read error. The chain uses TRBV30 and TRBJ1-6; TRBD1 might be the D (6 bases). Germline V gives CDR1 GTSNPN, CDR2 SVGIG (reference sequence). There are 14 residues in the CDR3. CDR3 coding DNA: TGTGCCCGGAGTCTGGGGGGGGCAGATTCACCCCTCCACTTT. This gives the protein CARSLGGADSPLHF.

The V call is TRBV2, the J call TRBJ2-1, with a tentative D call TRBD2 (5 bases). The CDR3 is 15 amino acids. Per germline, CDR1 SNHLY and CDR2 FYNNEI. V dropped 6 bases and J dropped 4 bases, with 16 bases sitting between them. Written as DNA, the CDR3 is TGTGCCAGCAGCTCCGGGATTTCAGTTTACAATGAGCAGTTCTTC. Protein product: CASSSGISVYNEQFF. Drawing the rest from reference TRBV2 and TRBJ2-1, the complete variable domain is EPEVTQTPSHQVTQMGQEVILRCVPISNHLYFYWYRQILGQKVEFLVSFYNNEISEKSEIFDDQFSVERPDGSNFTLKIRSTKLEDSAMYFCASSSGISVYNEQFFGPGTRLTVL.

This clonotype has at least ten counts. This chain uses TRBV12-3 or TRBV12-4 with TRBJ2-5, with a possible D match to TRBD1 (5 bases). The CDR3 runs 13 residues. The V end lost 6 bases, the J end lost 4 bases, and 12 bases lay between the germline ends. The CDR3 reads CASRLTEAETQYF. In nucleotides, the CDR3 is TGTGCCAGCAGACTGACAGAGGCAGAGACCCAGTACTTC.

This rearrangement joins TRBV28 to TRBJ1-1, with D hard to call. Germline CDR1 MDHEN, CDR2 SYDVKM. V gave up 3 bases and J gave up 6 bases, with 11 bases separating them. The CDR3 has 13 residues. Here the CDR3 DNA reads TGTGCCAGCAGTTTCCGGAGGATGGCTGAAGCTTTCTTT. Translation gives CASSFRRMAEAFF.

There are a few counts of this clonotype. The chain is built from TRBV6-2 or TRBV6-3 and TRBJ1-1, with 7 bases identical to TRBD1. Trimming at V came to 8 bases and at J to 1 base, leaving 4 bases not matched to a gene. CDR3 length: 13 amino acids. Germline CDR1 and CDR2: MNHEY and SVGEGT. CDR3 amino acids: CASLDRENTEAFF. CDR3 DNA sequence: TGTGCCAGCCTTGACAGGGAGAACACTGAAGCTTTCTTT.

This clonotype was observed at least ten times. V is TRBV7-8 and J is TRBJ2-7, with TRBD2 matching over 13 bases. The CDR3 loop spans 17 amino acids. V was clipped by 1 base and J by 0 bases; unmatched bases: 3. Germline V gene data show CDR1 as SGHVS and CDR2 as FQNEAQ. The CDR3 coding sequence is TGTGCCAGCAGCTTAGGGACTAGCGGGGGAGCCTCCTACGAGCAGTACTTC. Encoded protein: CASSLGTSGGASYEQYF.

This clonotype appeared many times. The chain combines TRBV2 with TRBJ2-2, with D uncertain. The germline V gene has CDR1 SNHLY and CDR2 FYNNEI. The CDR3 totals 15 residues. V was clipped by 1 base and J by 4 bases, with 10 bases between them. As DNA, the CDR3 is TGTGCCAGCAGTGAAGGCAAAGGGTCCACCGGGGAGCTGTTTTTT. It translates to CASSEGKGSTGELFF.

This clonotype was detected once. The chain links TRBV29-1 to TRBJ2-3, with 9 positions matching TRBD1. The length of the CDR3 is 17 residues. Germline trimming cut 6 bases from V and 1 base from J; bases unmatched to any gene: 14. Germline assignment: CDR1 SQVTM and CDR2 ANQGSEA. CDR3: CSVTRGQGRIGTDTQYF. As DNA, the CDR3 is TGCAGCGTCACACGGGGACAGGGAAGAATCGGCACAGATACGCAGTATTTT.

The sample holds many counts of this clonotype. The CDR3 bases are TGTGCCAGCAGTTTATGGTCCGGTGAAAAACTGTTTTTT. This sequence encodes CASSLWSGEKLFF. The chain joins TRBV28 to TRBJ1-4, with unresolved D. The CDR3 spans 13 residues. CDR1 is MDHEN, CDR2 SYDVKM, per germline. V lost 0 bases, J lost 7 bases, and 6 bases lay in between.

This clonotype was counted at least ten times. The chain carries TRBV6-1 and TRBJ2-7, with D perhaps TRBD2 (5 bases). Trimming removed 10 bases at V and 4 bases at J, with 20 bases between. The CDR3 totals 14 residues. Germline V gene lookup returns CDR1 MNHNS and CDR2 SASEGT. CDR3 DNA: TGTGCCACTATAGCGACTAACCCTCGATACGAGCAGTACTTC. This gives the protein CATIATNPRYEQYF.

The chain has TRBV6-2 or TRBV6-3 and TRBJ1-2, with D perhaps matching TRBD1 (5 bases). V was pared by 2 bases and J by 4 bases, with 14 bases between. The germline V gene has CDR1 MNHEY and CDR2 SVGEGT. CDR3 size: 15 residues. Here the CDR3 reads CASSYPGTHRYGYTF. DNA of the CDR3: TGTGCCAGCAGTTACCCAGGGACTCACCGCTATGGCTACACCTTC.

The chain has TRBV6-1 and TRBJ1-4; D is ambiguous. Germline V lookup: CDR1 MNHNS, CDR2 SASEGT. This CDR3 is 14 amino acids long. The V and J ends lost 6 bases and 8 bases respectively, with 16 bases between them. The CDR3 DNA reads as TGTGCCAGCAGCGTGGGGAAGTCGAGAGAAAAACTGTTTTTT. Translation gives CASSVGKSREKLFF.

The rearrangement uses TRBV7-2 and TRBJ1-2; D uncertain. Germline V lookup: CDR1 SGHTA, CDR2 FQGNSA. Trimming removed 2 bases at V and 8 bases at J, with 12 bases between. This CDR3 spans 13 amino acids. CDR3 loop: CASSLPELGGYTF. The CDR3 DNA reads as TGTGCCAGCAGCTTACCGGAGCTAGGGGGCTACACCTTC.